A selection of T cell receptor beta chains follows, all from one sample in a study of OX40 agonist ivuxolimab in advanced cancers. The method was immunoSEQ multiplex PCR; TCRdb's version includes in-frame clones alone and lacks a portion of them. Among about 98,000 clones, roughly 87% were seen once, and the ten largest hold under 0.55%. Source: CD4+ or CD8+ T cells sorted from blood, taken in a trial of the OX40 agonist ivuxolimab. Receptors originate from an adult with an advanced solid tumor such as melanoma, head and neck, liver or kidney cancer. Both conserved end residues are part of each CDR3. Each record gives: CDR3 protein, CDR3 DNA, clone size, V gene, J gene, D gene, CDR3 length. A D gene is named only where the DNA matches it firmly. Clone size is stated in some rows and not others, as once, few, many or a class when expanded.

CDR3: CASSLDRGNSPLHF
DNA: TGTGCCAGCAGCTTGGACAGGGGTAATTCACCCCTCCACTTT
size: NA
V: TRBV7-2
J: TRBJ1-6
D: TRBD1
length: 14

CDR3: CASGRLVGGTDEQFF
DNA: TGTGCCAGTGGGAGACTAGTGGGGGGTACCGATGAGCAGTTCTTC
size: NA
V: TRBV19
J: TRBJ2-1
D: NA
length: 15

CDR3: CASRMEGAGYGYTF
DNA: TGTGCCAGCAGAATGGAGGGGGCCGGTTATGGCTACACCTTC
size: once
V: TRBV28
J: TRBJ1-2
D: TRBD1
length: 14

CDR3: CASSLYSENYGYTF
DNA: TGTGCCAGCAGTTTATACTCTGAAAACTATGGCTACACCTTC
size: NA
V: TRBV28
J: TRBJ1-2
D: NA
length: 14

CDR3: CSVGQGAGEAFF
DNA: TGCAGCGTCGGACAGGGGGCTGGTGAAGCTTTCTTT
size: NA
V: TRBV29-1
J: TRBJ1-1
D: TRBD1
length: 12

CDR3: CASSPGLVGETGELFF
DNA: TGTGCCAGCAGCCCTGGACTAGTGGGGGAGACCGGGGAGCTGTTTTTT
size: NA
V: TRBV11-3
J: TRBJ2-2
D: TRBD2
length: 16

CDR3: CASSQGTGARGQRYGYTF
DNA: TGTGCCAGCAGCCAAGGGACAGGCGCCCGGGGGCAGAGGTATGGCTACACCTTC
size: NA
V: TRBV14
J: TRBJ1-2
D: TRBD1
length: 18

CDR3: CASSPPPYNEQFF
DNA: TGTGCCAGCAGCCCGCCGCCCTACAATGAGCAGTTCTTC
size: NA
V: TRBV27
J: TRBJ2-1
D: NA
length: 13

CDR3: CASSFAGPDTQYF
DNA: TGTGCCAGCAGCTTCGCAGGGCCAGATACGCAGTATTTT
size: NA
V: TRBV11-2
J: TRBJ2-3
D: NA
length: 13

CDR3: CASSQETGGEAFF
DNA: TGTGCCAGCAGCCAAGAAACGGGCGGAGAAGCTTTCTTT
size: few
V: TRBV14
J: TRBJ1-1
D: NA
length: 13

CDR3: CASSAYLSGWSEQYF
DNA: TGTGCCAGCAGTGCCTACCTGTCCGGGTGGAGCGAGCAGTACTTC
size: NA
V: TRBV25-1
J: TRBJ2-7
D: NA
length: 15

CDR3: CASSIRVRGIKPQHF
DNA: TGTGCCAGTAGTATCAGAGTCAGGGGAATCAAACCCCAGCATTTT
size: few
V: TRBV19
J: TRBJ1-5
D: NA
length: 15

CDR3: CASRTASGTDTQYF
DNA: TGTGCCAGCAGGACAGCTTCGGGCACAGATACGCAGTATTTT
size: NA
V: TRBV6-5
J: TRBJ2-3
D: NA
length: 14

CDR3: CASSGGRGETQYF
DNA: TGTGCCAGCAGCGGAGGCAGGGGAGAGACCCAGTACTTC
size: NA
V: TRBV11-3
J: TRBJ2-5
D: NA
length: 13

CDR3: CASSFAGQGGGGYTF
DNA: TGTGCCAGCAGCTTCGCGGGACAGGGGGGAGGTGGCTACACCTTC
size: NA
V: TRBV7-9
J: TRBJ1-2
D: TRBD1
length: 15

CDR3: CASSPLSTEAFF
DNA: TGTGCCAGCAGCCCACTTAGTACTGAAGCTTTCTTT
size: NA
V: TRBV7-9
J: TRBJ1-1
D: NA
length: 12

CDR3: CASTERPGGTVYEQYF
DNA: TGTGCCAGCACTGAGCGTCCAGGGGGGACCGTTTACGAGCAGTACTTC
size: NA
V: TRBV2
J: TRBJ2-7
D: NA
length: 16

CDR3: CASLGGGPHNEQFF
DNA: TGCGCCAGCTTAGGGGGGGGCCCCCATAATGAGCAGTTCTTC
size: NA
V: TRBV4-1
J: TRBJ2-1
D: NA
length: 14

CDR3: CASSLSQGADYGYTF
DNA: TGTGCCAGCAGCTTGAGTCAGGGGGCAGACTATGGCTACACCTTC
size: NA
V: TRBV5-4
J: TRBJ1-2
D: TRBD1
length: 15

CDR3: CAITPGGTGYTF
DNA: TGTGCCATCACCCCAGGGGGAACGGGCTACACCTTC
size: NA
V: TRBV10-3
J: TRBJ1-2
D: TRBD1
length: 12

CDR3: CASSPSWGGGTEAFF
DNA: TGTGCCAGCAGCCCATCGTGGGGGGGAGGCACTGAAGCTTTCTTT
size: NA
V: TRBV7-2
J: TRBJ1-1
D: NA
length: 15

CDR3: CASSLTGTGNTEAFF
DNA: TGTGCCAGCAGCTTAACCGGGACAGGGAACACTGAAGCTTTCTTT
size: NA
V: TRBV7-3
J: TRBJ1-1
D: TRBD1
length: 15

CDR3: CASSSGTQHSGNTIYF
DNA: TGCGCCAGCAGCTCGGGGACACAACACTCTGGAAACACCATATATTTT
size: NA
V: TRBV4-1
J: TRBJ1-3
D: NA
length: 16

CDR3: CASSQSRLQYF
DNA: TGTGCCAGCAGCCAATCCCGGTTGCAGTACTTC
size: NA
V: TRBV16
J: TRBJ2-7
D: NA
length: 11

CDR3: CVSSFRAVRTDTQYF
DNA: TGTGTCAGCAGCTTTCGGGCAGTTCGCACAGATACGCAGTATTTT
size: NA
V: TRBV11-2
J: TRBJ2-3
D: NA
length: 15

CDR3: CASSFSSGEKTF
DNA: TGTGCCAGCAGCTTTTCTTCGGGGGAAAAGACCTTC
size: NA
V: TRBV7-6
J: TRBJ1-2
D: NA
length: 12

CDR3: CASSTLTEHNGYTF
DNA: TGTGCCAGCTCCACCCTAACAGAACACAATGGCTACACCTTC
size: NA
V: TRBV18
J: TRBJ1-2
D: NA
length: 14

CDR3: CATGRSRDYGYTF
DNA: TGTGCCACCGGACGAAGTCGGGACTATGGCTACACCTTC
size: few
V: TRBV2
J: TRBJ1-2
D: NA
length: 13

CDR3: CANQGNYGYTF
DNA: TGTGCCAATCAGGGGAACTATGGCTACACCTTC
size: NA
V: TRBV28
J: TRBJ1-2
D: NA
length: 11

CDR3: CASSWGRWSTTEAFF
DNA: TGTGCCAGCAGCTGGGGGAGGTGGAGTACCACTGAAGCTTTCTTT
size: once
V: TRBV5-6
J: TRBJ1-1
D: NA
length: 15

CDR3: CASSPRGAAYEQYF
DNA: TGTGCCAGCAGCCCGCGGGGGGCCGCCTACGAGCAGTACTTC
size: NA
V: TRBV7-2
J: TRBJ2-7
D: TRBD2
length: 14

CDR3: CASSLAVGETQYF
DNA: TGTGCCAGCAGCTTAGCGGTAGGCGAGACCCAGTACTTC
size: once
V: TRBV7-3
J: TRBJ2-5
D: NA
length: 13

CDR3: CASSRTDRYNEQFF
DNA: TGCGCCAGCAGTCGGACAGATCGGTACAATGAGCAGTTCTTC
size: NA
V: TRBV10-1
J: TRBJ2-1
D: NA
length: 14

CDR3: CASSLRAQSDNEQFF
DNA: TGTGCCAGCAGCTTAAGGGCACAGTCGGACAATGAGCAGTTCTTC
size: NA
V: TRBV4-2
J: TRBJ2-1
D: NA
length: 15

CDR3: CASRPGGPYGYTF
DNA: TGTGCCAGCAGACCAGGGGGTCCCTATGGCTACACCTTC
size: NA
V: TRBV7-9
J: TRBJ1-2
D: TRBD1
length: 13

CDR3: CASSPGVSRDTGELFF
DNA: TGTGCCAGCTCACCAGGAGTTAGTCGGGACACCGGGGAGCTGTTTTTT
size: NA
V: TRBV18
J: TRBJ2-2
D: NA
length: 16

CDR3: CASSHHRDLPEAFF
DNA: TGTGCCAGCAGCCATCACAGGGACTTACCTGAAGCTTTCTTT
size: NA
V: TRBV7-9
J: TRBJ1-1
D: NA
length: 14